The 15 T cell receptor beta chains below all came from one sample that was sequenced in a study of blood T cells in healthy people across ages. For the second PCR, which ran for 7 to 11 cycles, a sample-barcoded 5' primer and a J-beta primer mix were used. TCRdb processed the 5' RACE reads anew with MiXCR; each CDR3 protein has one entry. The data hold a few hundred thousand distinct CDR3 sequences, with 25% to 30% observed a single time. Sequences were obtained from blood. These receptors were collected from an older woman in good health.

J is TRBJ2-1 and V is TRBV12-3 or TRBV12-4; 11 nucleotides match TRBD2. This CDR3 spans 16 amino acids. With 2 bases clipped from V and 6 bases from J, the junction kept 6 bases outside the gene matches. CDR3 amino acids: CASSLSRLAGGNEQFF. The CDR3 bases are TGTGCCAGCAGTTTATCGCGTCTAGCGGGGGGCAATGAGCAGTTCTTC.

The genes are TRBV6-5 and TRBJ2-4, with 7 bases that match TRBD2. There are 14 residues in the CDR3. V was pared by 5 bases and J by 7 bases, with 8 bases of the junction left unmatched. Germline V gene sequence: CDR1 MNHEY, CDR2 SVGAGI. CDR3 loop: CASSKDGGTNIQYF. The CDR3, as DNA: TGTGCCAGCAGTAAAGACGGGGGGACGAACATTCAGTACTTC.

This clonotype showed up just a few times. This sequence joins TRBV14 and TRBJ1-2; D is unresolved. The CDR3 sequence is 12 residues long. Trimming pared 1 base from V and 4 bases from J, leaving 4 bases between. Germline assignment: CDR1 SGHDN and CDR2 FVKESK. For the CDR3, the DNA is TGTGCCAGCAGCCAAGGTCGCTATGGCTACACCTTC. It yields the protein CASSQGRYGYTF.

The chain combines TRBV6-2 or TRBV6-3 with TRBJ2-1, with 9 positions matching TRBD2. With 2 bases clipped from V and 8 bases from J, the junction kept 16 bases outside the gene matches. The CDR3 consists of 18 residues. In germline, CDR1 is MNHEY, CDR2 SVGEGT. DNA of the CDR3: TGTGCCAGCAGTTACCGGCTAGCGGGGCCCAGAAGGCGGGATGAGCAGTTCTTC. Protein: CASSYRLAGPRRRDEQFF.

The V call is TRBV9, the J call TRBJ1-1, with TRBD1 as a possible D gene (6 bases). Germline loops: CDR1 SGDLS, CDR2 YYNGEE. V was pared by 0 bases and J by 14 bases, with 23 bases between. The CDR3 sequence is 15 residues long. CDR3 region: CASSVDSGVGRRAFF. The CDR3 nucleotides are TGTGCCAGCAGCGTAGATTCAGGGGTCGGTCGGCGGGCCTTCTTT.

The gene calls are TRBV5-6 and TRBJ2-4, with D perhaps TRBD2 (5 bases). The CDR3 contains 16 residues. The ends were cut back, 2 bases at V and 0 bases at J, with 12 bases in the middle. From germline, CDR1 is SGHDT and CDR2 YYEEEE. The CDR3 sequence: CASSLGPLGAKNIQYF. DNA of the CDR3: TGTGCCAGCAGCTTAGGACCACTAGGAGCCAAAAACATTCAGTACTTC. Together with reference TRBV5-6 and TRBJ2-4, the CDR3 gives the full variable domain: DAGVTQSPTHLIKTRGQQVTLRCSPKSGHDTVSWYQQALGQGPQFIFQYYEEEERQRGNFPDRFSGHQFPNYSSELNVNALLLGDSALYLCASSLGPLGAKNIQYFGAGTRLSVL.

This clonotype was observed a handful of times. The CDR3 sequence: CSATRLDTKTQYF. In nucleotides, the CDR3 is TGCAGTGCTACTCGACTAGATACAAAGACCCAGTACTTC. This rearrangement joins TRBV20-1 to TRBJ2-5, with a tentative D call TRBD2 (6 bases). V was shortened by 4 bases and J by 6 bases, with 15 bases between the two germline ends. Germline V gene data show CDR1 as DFQATT and CDR2 as SNEGSKA (reference sequence). The CDR3 is 13 residues long.

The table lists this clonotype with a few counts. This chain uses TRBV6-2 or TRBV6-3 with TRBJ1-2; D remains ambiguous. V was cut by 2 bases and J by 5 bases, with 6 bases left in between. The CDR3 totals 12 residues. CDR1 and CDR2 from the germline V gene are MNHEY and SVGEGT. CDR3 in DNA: TGTGCCAGCAGTTACCAGACTTATGGCTACACCTTC. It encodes CASSYQTYGYTF.

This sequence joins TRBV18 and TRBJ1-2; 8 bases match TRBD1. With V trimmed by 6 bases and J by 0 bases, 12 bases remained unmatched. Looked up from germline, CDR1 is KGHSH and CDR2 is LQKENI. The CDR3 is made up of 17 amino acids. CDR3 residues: CASSQVTRTGTNYGYTF. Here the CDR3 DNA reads TGTGCCAGCTCCCAGGTGACCCGGACAGGGACTAACTATGGCTACACCTTC.

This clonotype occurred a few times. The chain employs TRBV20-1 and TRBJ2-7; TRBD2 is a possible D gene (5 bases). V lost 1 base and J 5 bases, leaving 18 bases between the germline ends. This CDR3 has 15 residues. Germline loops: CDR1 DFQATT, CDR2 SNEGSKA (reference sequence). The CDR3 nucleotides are TGCAGTGCTAGAGGGGTTGGGCAGCGGAGAGACGAGCAGTACTTC. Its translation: CSARGVGQRRDEQYF.

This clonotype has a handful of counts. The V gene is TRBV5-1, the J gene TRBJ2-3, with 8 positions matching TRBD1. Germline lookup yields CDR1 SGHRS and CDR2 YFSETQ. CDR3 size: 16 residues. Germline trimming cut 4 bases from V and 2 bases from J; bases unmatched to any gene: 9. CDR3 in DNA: TGCGCCAGCAGCAAGGCCGGGACAGGTTTCACAGATACGCAGTATTTT. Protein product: CASSKAGTGFTDTQYF.

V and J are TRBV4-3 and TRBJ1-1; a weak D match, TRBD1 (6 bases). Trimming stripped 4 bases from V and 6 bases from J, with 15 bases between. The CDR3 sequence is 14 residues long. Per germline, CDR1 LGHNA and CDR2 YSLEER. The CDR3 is CASSRSTQGSEAFF. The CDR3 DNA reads TGCGCCAGCAGCCGATCAACACAGGGTTCTGAAGCTTTCTTT.

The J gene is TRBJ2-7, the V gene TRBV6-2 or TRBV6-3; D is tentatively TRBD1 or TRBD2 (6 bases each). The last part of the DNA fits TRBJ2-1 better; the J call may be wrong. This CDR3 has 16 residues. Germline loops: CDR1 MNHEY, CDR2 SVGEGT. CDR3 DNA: TGTGCCAGCAGTTACGAAAGGGGGGCCGTCTACAATGAGCAGTTCTTC. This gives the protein CASSYERGAVYNEQFF.

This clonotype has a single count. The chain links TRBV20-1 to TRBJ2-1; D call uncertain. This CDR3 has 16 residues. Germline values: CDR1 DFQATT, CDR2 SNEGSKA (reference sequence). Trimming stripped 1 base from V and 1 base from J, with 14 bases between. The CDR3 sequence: CSARVKVERSYNEQFF. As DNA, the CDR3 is TGCAGTGCTAGAGTCAAGGTGGAGAGGTCCTACAATGAGCAGTTCTTC.

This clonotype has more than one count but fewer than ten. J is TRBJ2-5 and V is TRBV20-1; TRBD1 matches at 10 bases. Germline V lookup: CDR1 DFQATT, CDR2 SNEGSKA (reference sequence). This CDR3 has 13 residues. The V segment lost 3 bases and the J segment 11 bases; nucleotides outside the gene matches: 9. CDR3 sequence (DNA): TGCAGTGCTAGGGACAGGGGGATAGGTGAGCAGTACTTC. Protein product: CSARDRGIGEQYF.